This TCR beta chain was sequenced in a study of Graves' ophthalmopathy and Graves' hyperthyroidism. Study summary: There was a collection of peripheral blood at initial diagnosis, before any treatment.

The sequenced template was RNA, covering the TCR beta CDR3 region. HTBI primers primed a first-round RT-PCR, and a second-round multiplex PCR followed. TCRdb re-called the multiplex PCR reads through MiXCR, storing one row per CDR3 protein. Among 740,000 or so distinct CDR3 sequences, 35% to 50% were seen once, and the ten largest hold about 40%. This clonotype was observed many times. Its antigen is not identified. Study results and caveats: Stable hyperthyroidism and ophthalmopathy were told apart by a 13-signature model, which achieved just over 85% sensitivity and 65% to 83% specificity. The authors also found most expanded thyroid clonotypes above 0.001 frequency in blood.

Active ophthalmopathy (CAS at least 3, NOSPECS at least 4), lasting under 3 months. The origin of this receptor is an adult man with Graves' ophthalmopathy. Sequenced material: peripheral blood.

Here the CDR3 DNA reads TGTGCCAGCAGTGACTACTATGGCTACACCTTC. Residues: CASSDYYGYTF. The rearrangement joins TRBV25-1 to TRBJ1-2; D call uncertain. V shed 3 bases and J shed 3 bases, with 2 bases lying between them. The germline V gene encodes CDR1 MGHDK and CDR2 SYGVNS. The CDR3 extends over 11 amino acids.